This T cell receptor beta chain derives from a study of tumor and adjacent non-tumor tissue in lung cancer. About the research overall: Histology: 12 adenocarcinoma, a couple of squamous cell carcinoma, 1 small cell lung cancer. On average, productive TCRbeta reads reached about 4.17 million per sample.

Findings and caveats of the study: Compared with tumor, normal lung showed significantly lower TCR diversity. Patients with more diverse tumor TCRs had worse survival.

Germline values: CDR1 LGHNA, CDR2 YNFKEQ. The CDR3 runs 15 residues. The library came from three nested PCR rounds adapted from ARM-PCR protocols. TCRdb re-analysed the multiplex PCR reads in MiXCR, keeping a single row per CDR3 protein. The data contain some 71,000 distinct CDR3 sequences, around 77% of them seen just once; the ten biggest clones take up around 9.6%. This sample's RNA came from whole unsorted tissue. Details on this clonotype: The antigen is not known. The junction and the germline gene differ at one end; a read error may be behind it.

This TCR was recovered from a woman aged 40 to 49 with non-small cell lung cancer. The V and J genes are TRBV4-2 and TRBJ2-2; D is possibly TRBD2 (6 bases). Sequenced input: lung tumor tissue. CDR3 residues: CASSQGSVSTREQLF. The CDR3 nucleotides are TGTGCCAGCAGCCAAGGTTCGGTGAGCACCCGGGAGCAGTTATTT.